This T cell receptor (beta chain) was sequenced for a study of PD-1 blockade in classical Hodgkin lymphoma. The V and J ends lost 5 bases and 6 bases respectively, with 14 bases between them. Germline V gene lookup returns CDR1 SGHTA and CDR2 FQGTGA. CDR3 length: 14 amino acids. Findings of the study overall: Newly diagnosed patients and complete responders had comparable diversity at baseline. Patients excluded were those beginning nivolumab under 1 year after ASCT.

Every patient was affected by relapse after autologous stem cell transplantation, while exposure to brentuximab vedotin was not uniform. Profiling relied on immunoSEQ multiplex PCR, and the TCRdb table lists in-frame clones only, not all of them. The sample lists some 41,000 clones; about 91% were seen once. This clone has a single count. What it binds is not known. The receptor was derived from a human donor with classical Hodgkin lymphoma. The specimen was peripheral blood mononuclear cells (PBMCs), collected before the second cycle of nivolumab. The chain uses TRBV7-3 and TRBJ2-4; D is perhaps TRBD1 (6 bases). CDR3 coding DNA: TGTGCCAGCAGCGCACAGGGTGGGGGAAACATTCAGTACTTC. It codes for CASSAQGGGNIQYF.